This T cell receptor beta chain was documented in a study of blood T cell repertoires in COVID-19. Turning to the study itself: Nucleic acid was either cDNA or gDNA, and it came from T cells, B-cell-depleted T cells, or PBMCs.

Authors' processing steps: Estimates of nucleated cell counts were drawn from the amplification of reference gene primers. Profiling relied on immunoSEQ multiplex PCR, and the TCRdb table lists in-frame clones only, not all of them. V and J calls and clone size follow that table, whereas D and trimming were derived from the DNA. The sample records roughly 430,000 clones, 88% being singletons. From germline, CDR1 is SGHNT and CDR2 YYREEE (reference sequence). This CDR3 has 17 residues. Germline trimming cut 3 bases from V and 4 bases from J; bases unmatched to any gene: 13. This clone appeared a single time. In assigning cohorts, the study relied on participant-reported clinical history.

This clonotype was obtained from a middle-aged woman with acute COVID-19. The rearrangement links TRBV5-4 to TRBJ2-7; 10 nucleotides match TRBD2. Input material: PBMCs or T cells enriched from blood (not recorded which). The CDR3, as DNA: TGTGCCAGCAGCTCCCTTTTTAAGCGGGGGGGCCGATACGAGCAGTACTTC. Encoded protein: CASSSLFKRGGRYEQYF.